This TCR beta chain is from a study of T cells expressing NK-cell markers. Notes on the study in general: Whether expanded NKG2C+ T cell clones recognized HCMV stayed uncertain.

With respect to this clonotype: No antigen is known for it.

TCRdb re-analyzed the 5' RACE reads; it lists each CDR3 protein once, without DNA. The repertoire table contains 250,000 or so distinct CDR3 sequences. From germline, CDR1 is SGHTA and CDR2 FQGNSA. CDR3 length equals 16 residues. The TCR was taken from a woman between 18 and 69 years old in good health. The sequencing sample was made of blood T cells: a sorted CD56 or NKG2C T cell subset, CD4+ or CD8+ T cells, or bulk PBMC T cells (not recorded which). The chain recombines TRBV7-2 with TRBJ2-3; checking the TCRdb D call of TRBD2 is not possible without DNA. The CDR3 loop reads CASSSTSGAQKDTQYF.